This TCR beta chain was sequenced for a study of PD-1 blockade in classical Hodgkin lymphoma (dated by TCRdb to about 2020). Some background on the complete study: Nivolumab dosing was 3 mg/kg intravenously every 2 weeks, continuing until either disease progression or unacceptable toxicity. To define a peripheral blood immune signature of response to PD-1 blockade in classical Hodgkin lymphoma, the study combined TCR beta sequencing with CyTOF. The investigation overall reported the following: Patients starting nivolumab less than 1 year after ASCT had lower diversity and were excluded from later analyses to avoid confounding by immune reconstitution. Baseline diversity similar to that of newly diagnosed patients was observed in trial patients achieving complete response, whereas significantly lower diversity was observed in partial responders and progressors. The study was limited to a single clinical trial cohort, and causes of repertoire differences, possibly disease activity or prior therapy, remained undefined. Baseline TCR diversity was reported to be lower in newly diagnosed patients than in healthy donors, and even lower in relapsed/refractory patients. By C4D1, a significant rise was seen in CD4+ TCR diversity but not in CD8+ TCR diversity (p=0.0027 vs p=0.16), and the rise was most apparent among complete responders (p=0.02).

The Qiagen DNeasy kit was used to extract genomic DNA from unsorted PBMCs and from the negatively selected CD4+ and CD8+ fractions. Amplification of TCR beta CDR3 regions was done by immunoSEQ multiplex PCR with primers that anneal to V and J segments. A synthetic immune receptor repertoire was used to minimize amplification bias, and any residual bias was removed computationally once sequencing was done. In the source study's methods: Custom Python scripts were used to quantify repertoire diversity as the Shannon entropy index. The unsorted, CD4+ and CD8+ repertoires were each analyzed separately, with the exception of combined analyses, where CD4+ and CD8+ sequences were merged in silico. Clonal expansion was defined as at least a 2-fold frequency increase after treatment relative to C1D1, with a pseudocount of 0.5 for undetected baseline clones. Clones with 0 or 1 copy at C1D1 were defined as singleton clones, while clones with 2 or more copies were defined as non-singleton clones. By matching protein sequences in sorted samples from the same patient, clones expanded in unsorted samples were annotated as CD4+, CD8+ or unknown. Wilcoxon tests were applied to paired samples to test diversity changes from C1D1 to C4D1. TCRdb re-hosts the immuneACCESS table, in-frame sequences only. Its copies lack some clones; in the studies checked, an unresolved V gene accounts for under half of them, and the cause for the rest is not known. That table supplies the V and J calls and clone size; D and trimming were determined from the DNA. The sample table contains around 99,000 clones; only one count was recorded for about four fifths of them. The leading ten clones occupy roughly 16% of the sample.

Trimming removed 2 bases from V and 1 base from J, leaving 11 bases between the germline ends. Including cysteine and phenylalanine, the CDR3 has 15 amino acids. The sequence is cut down to CDR3 DNA, 45 bases in frame from base 1. According to the germline V gene, CDR1 reads MNHEY and CDR2 reads SVGAGI. With respect to this clone: Its binding antigen is unknown. One base away there is no much larger clone; base qualities are not given.

The intended sense of this specimen's time point label: cycle 2 day 1 (C2D1) of nivolumab. Every trial patient had relapsed after autologous stem cell transplantation, and cohorts A, B and C differed in prior brentuximab vedotin exposure. A total of 56 patients with relapsed/refractory classical Hodgkin lymphoma made up the trial cohort, and each patient's best overall response was complete response, partial response or progressive disease. In the multi-cohort phase II CheckMate 205 trial, trial patients received single-agent nivolumab. An independent review committee assessed best overall response by applying the 2007 International Working Group response criteria. PBMCs from the trial were collected at three points: immediately before nivolumab initiation (C1D1), and during therapy at cycle 2 day 1 and cycle 4 day 1. Peripheral blood was collected in 8 mL Vacutainer Cell Preparation Tubes, from which PBMCs were isolated by centrifugation and then cryopreserved.

The origin of this receptor is a human donor with classical Hodgkin lymphoma. Sample: peripheral blood mononuclear cells (PBMCs), taken before the second cycle of nivolumab. This chain joins TRBV6-5 to TRBJ1-1, with no confident D gene call. In nucleotides, the sequence is TGTGCCAGCAGTTACAGGCCAGCTAGGAACACTGAAGCTTTCTTT. This codes for CASSYRPARNTEAFF.